This is a list of T cell receptor beta chains from one sample in a study of long-term antiretroviral therapy in people with HIV. Some clones are missing from TCRdb's copy, which holds only in-frame ones; the method was immunoSEQ multiplex PCR. The data contain 40,000 or so clones, around nine tenths of them singletons. The starting material was unsorted PBMCs, obtained just before starting antiretroviral therapy. Every receptor here comes from a woman between 18 and 29 years old with HIV. Each CDR3 is given with its conserved first and last residue. The D gene is left open where the match is weak. The size of a clone is reported for some rows only, either as once, few or many, or as a class for expanded clones.

d_gene: -
v_gene: TRBV7-3
abundance: -
j_gene: TRBJ1-1
CDR3nt: TGTGCCAGCAGCTGGAGGAACACTGAAGCTTTCTTT
CDR3aa: CASSWRNTEAFF

d_gene: -
v_gene: TRBV19
abundance: -
j_gene: TRBJ2-6
CDR3nt: TGTGCCAGTAGCCAGGGATTATCCTCTGGGGCCAACGTCCTGACTTTC
CDR3aa: CASSQGLSSGANVLTF

d_gene: TRBD1
v_gene: TRBV19
abundance: -
j_gene: TRBJ1-2
CDR3nt: TGTGCCACGAGAACCGGGACAGGTGCTTTGAACTATGGCTACACCTTC
CDR3aa: CATRTGTGALNYGYTF

d_gene: -
v_gene: TRBV5-1
abundance: -
j_gene: TRBJ1-3
CDR3nt: TGCGCCAGCAGCTTGGTTTCCCGCGGAAACACCATATATTTT
CDR3aa: CASSLVSRGNTIYF

d_gene: -
v_gene: TRBV7-9
abundance: -
j_gene: TRBJ1-4
CDR3nt: TGTGCCAGCAGCCAAACGTACAGGGAGGAAAAACTGTTTTTT
CDR3aa: CASSQTYREEKLFF

d_gene: -
v_gene: TRBV28
abundance: -
j_gene: TRBJ1-5
CDR3nt: TGTGCCAGCCTCAGGGGTGGCAATCAGCCCCAGCATTTT
CDR3aa: CASLRGGNQPQHF

d_gene: -
v_gene: TRBV5-5
abundance: -
j_gene: TRBJ1-3
CDR3nt: TGTGCCAGCAGCCCAAGTGGGCAGCCTGGAAACACCATATATTTT
CDR3aa: CASSPSGQPGNTIYF

d_gene: -
v_gene: TRBV2
abundance: -
j_gene: TRBJ2-5
CDR3nt: TGTGCCAGCAGCGATAACGGGGACGACCAAGAGACCCAGTACTTC
CDR3aa: CASSDNGDDQETQYF

d_gene: -
v_gene: TRBV20-1
abundance: -
j_gene: TRBJ2-3
CDR3nt: TGCAGTGCTAGAGTTGGAGATACGCAGTATTTT
CDR3aa: CSARVGDTQYF

d_gene: -
v_gene: TRBV18
abundance: -
j_gene: TRBJ2-1
CDR3nt: TGTGCCAGCTCACCACTCAACACCGGAAATGAGCAGTTCTTC
CDR3aa: CASSPLNTGNEQFF

d_gene: TRBD1
v_gene: TRBV6-5
abundance: -
j_gene: TRBJ2-7
CDR3nt: TGTGCCAGCAAAGGGGGCCCCTACGAGCAGTACTTC
CDR3aa: CASKGGPYEQYF

d_gene: -
v_gene: TRBV27
abundance: -
j_gene: TRBJ1-1
CDR3nt: TGTGCCAGCAGTATCGGACGGAACACTGAAGCTTTCTTT
CDR3aa: CASSIGRNTEAFF

d_gene: -
v_gene: TRBV20-1
abundance: once
j_gene: TRBJ2-7
CDR3nt: TGCAGTGCTAGATCTTCTTACGAGCAGTACTTC
CDR3aa: CSARSSYEQYF

d_gene: -
v_gene: TRBV2
abundance: -
j_gene: TRBJ1-1
CDR3nt: TGTGCCAGCCCTCGGTTGGCGAACACTGAAGCTTTCTTT
CDR3aa: CASPRLANTEAFF

d_gene: TRBD1
v_gene: TRBV5-1
abundance: once
j_gene: TRBJ2-3
CDR3nt: TGCGCCAGCAGCTTGACGGGACAGGGGGCCAGAGATACGCAGTATTTT
CDR3aa: CASSLTGQGARDTQYF

d_gene: -
v_gene: TRBV5-6
abundance: -
j_gene: TRBJ1-5
CDR3nt: TGTGCCAGCAGCTTGGCAATTACAGGCAATCAGCCCCAGCATTTT
CDR3aa: CASSLAITGNQPQHF

d_gene: -
v_gene: TRBV6-1
abundance: -
j_gene: TRBJ2-7
CDR3nt: TGTGCCAGCAGTTCAGAAGCGGTCTCCTACGAGCAGTACTTC
CDR3aa: CASSSEAVSYEQYF

d_gene: -
v_gene: TRBV7-9
abundance: -
j_gene: TRBJ1-1
CDR3nt: TGTGCCAGCTCTTCTTTCGGGAACACTGAAGCTTTCTTT
CDR3aa: CASSSFGNTEAFF

d_gene: TRBD2
v_gene: TRBV19
abundance: -
j_gene: TRBJ2-7
CDR3nt: TGTGCCAGTAGCTCTAGCGGGAGGACGTCCTACGAGCAGTACTTC
CDR3aa: CASSSSGRTSYEQYF

d_gene: -
v_gene: TRBV5-1
abundance: -
j_gene: TRBJ2-2
CDR3nt: TGCGCCAGCTGGGGGAAGAACACCGGGGAGCTGTTTTTT
CDR3aa: CASWGKNTGELFF

d_gene: -
v_gene: TRBV5-1
abundance: few
j_gene: TRBJ1-2
CDR3nt: TGCGCCAGCAGCATAGGACAAACGGATTGGAACTATGGCTACACCTTC
CDR3aa: CASSIGQTDWNYGYTF

d_gene: TRBD1
v_gene: TRBV6-6
abundance: -
j_gene: TRBJ1-3
CDR3nt: TGTGCCAGCAGCCCAACGGACAGGGGGCATGGAAACACCATATATTTT
CDR3aa: CASSPTDRGHGNTIYF

d_gene: -
v_gene: TRBV9
abundance: -
j_gene: TRBJ2-7
CDR3nt: TGTGCCAGCAGCCGGAGGGAGTGGGGCGAGCAGTACTTC
CDR3aa: CASSRREWGEQYF

d_gene: TRBD2
v_gene: TRBV7-2
abundance: -
j_gene: TRBJ2-7
CDR3nt: TGTGCCAGCAGCCCAGGACTAGCGTCCTACGAGCAGTACTTC
CDR3aa: CASSPGLASYEQYF

d_gene: -
v_gene: TRBV19
abundance: -
j_gene: TRBJ2-3
CDR3nt: TGTGCCAGTAGTATCCTGGGGGCCGGCACAGATACGCAGTATTTT
CDR3aa: CASSILGAGTDTQYF

d_gene: -
v_gene: TRBV7-3
abundance: once
j_gene: TRBJ1-1
CDR3nt: TGTGCCAGCAGCTTACAGGGTTGGACTGAAGCTTTCTTT
CDR3aa: CASSLQGWTEAFF

d_gene: -
v_gene: TRBV5-4
abundance: -
j_gene: TRBJ2-1
CDR3nt: TGTGCCAGCAGCTGGGGGTGGGGGGCTGGCAATGAGCAGTTCTTC
CDR3aa: CASSWGWGAGNEQFF

d_gene: -
v_gene: TRBV7-2
abundance: -
j_gene: TRBJ1-3
CDR3nt: TGTGCCAGCAGCCCAGGCCGGCAGCACTCTGGAAACACCATATATTTT
CDR3aa: CASSPGRQHSGNTIYF

d_gene: TRBD1
v_gene: TRBV7-2
abundance: once
j_gene: TRBJ2-3
CDR3nt: TGTGCCAGCAGCCGGAGGACAGGGACAGATACGCAGTATTTT
CDR3aa: CASSRRTGTDTQYF

d_gene: -
v_gene: TRBV19
abundance: -
j_gene: TRBJ1-4
CDR3nt: TGTGCCAGTAGACAGGGAGTGACTAATGAAAAACTGTTTTTT
CDR3aa: CASRQGVTNEKLFF

d_gene: TRBD2
v_gene: TRBV29-1
abundance: -
j_gene: TRBJ2-1
CDR3nt: TGCAGCGTTGAGGGACTAGCGGACTACAATGAGCAGTTCTTC
CDR3aa: CSVEGLADYNEQFF

d_gene: TRBD2
v_gene: TRBV28
abundance: -
j_gene: TRBJ2-3
CDR3nt: TGTGCCAGCAGTGCCCCGGGACTAGCGGGATGGGACTCAAGAGATACGCAGTATTTT
CDR3aa: CASSAPGLAGWDSRDTQYF

d_gene: -
v_gene: TRBV28
abundance: -
j_gene: TRBJ1-6
CDR3nt: TGTGCCAGCCTCGGGGACGGCTATTCACCCCTCCACTTT
CDR3aa: CASLGDGYSPLHF

d_gene: -
v_gene: TRBV9
abundance: once
j_gene: TRBJ2-1
CDR3nt: TGTGCCAGCAGCGTAGACAAAAATGAGCAGTTCTTC
CDR3aa: CASSVDKNEQFF

d_gene: -
v_gene: TRBV7-8
abundance: once
j_gene: TRBJ2-7
CDR3nt: TGTGCCAGCAGCTCCCTCGGGGCCCTCAGCTCCTACGAGCAGTACTTC
CDR3aa: CASSSLGALSSYEQYF